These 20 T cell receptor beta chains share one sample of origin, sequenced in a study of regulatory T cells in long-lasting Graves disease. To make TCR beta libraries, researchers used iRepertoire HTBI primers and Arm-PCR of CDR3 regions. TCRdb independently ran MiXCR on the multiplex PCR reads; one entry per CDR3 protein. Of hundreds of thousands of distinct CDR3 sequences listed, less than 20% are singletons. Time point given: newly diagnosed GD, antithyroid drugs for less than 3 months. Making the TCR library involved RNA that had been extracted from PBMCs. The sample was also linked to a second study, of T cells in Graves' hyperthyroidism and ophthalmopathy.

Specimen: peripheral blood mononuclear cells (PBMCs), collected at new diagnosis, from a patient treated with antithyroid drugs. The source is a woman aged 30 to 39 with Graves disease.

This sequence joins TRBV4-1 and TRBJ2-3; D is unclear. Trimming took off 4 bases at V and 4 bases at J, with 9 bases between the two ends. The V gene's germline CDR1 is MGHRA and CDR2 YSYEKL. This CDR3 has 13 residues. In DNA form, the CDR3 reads TGCGCCAGCAGCCCAGCATCCTCAGATACGCAGTATTTT. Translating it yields CASSPASSDTQYF.

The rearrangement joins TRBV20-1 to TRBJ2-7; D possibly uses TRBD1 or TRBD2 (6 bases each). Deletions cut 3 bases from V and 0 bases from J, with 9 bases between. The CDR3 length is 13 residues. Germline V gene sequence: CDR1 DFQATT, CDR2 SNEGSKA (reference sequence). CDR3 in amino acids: CSASGGFSYEQYF. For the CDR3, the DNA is TGCAGTGCTAGCGGGGGCTTCTCCTACGAGCAGTACTTC.

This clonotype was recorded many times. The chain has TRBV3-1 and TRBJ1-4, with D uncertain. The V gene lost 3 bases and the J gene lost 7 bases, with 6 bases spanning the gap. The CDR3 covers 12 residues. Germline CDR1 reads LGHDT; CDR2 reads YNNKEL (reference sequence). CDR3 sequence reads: CASSHGSEKLFF. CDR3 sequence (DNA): TGTGCCAGCAGCCACGGGAGTGAAAAACTGTTTTTT.

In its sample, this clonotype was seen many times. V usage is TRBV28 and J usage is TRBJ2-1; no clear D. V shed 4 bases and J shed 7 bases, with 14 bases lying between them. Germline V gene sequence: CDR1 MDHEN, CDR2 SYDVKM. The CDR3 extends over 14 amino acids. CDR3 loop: CASSSPGLGNEQFF. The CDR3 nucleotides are TGTGCCAGCAGTTCTCCCGGGTTGGGGAATGAGCAGTTCTTC.

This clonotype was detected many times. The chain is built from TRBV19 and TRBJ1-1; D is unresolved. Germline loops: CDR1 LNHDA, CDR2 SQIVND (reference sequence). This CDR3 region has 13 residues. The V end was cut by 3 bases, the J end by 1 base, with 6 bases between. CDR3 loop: CASSMRQNTEAFF. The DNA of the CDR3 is TGTGCCAGTAGTATGAGACAGAACACTGAAGCTTTCTTT. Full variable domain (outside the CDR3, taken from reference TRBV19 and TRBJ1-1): DGGITQSPKYLFRKEGQNVTLSCEQNLNHDAMYWYRQDPGQGLRLIYYSQIVNDFQKGDIAEGYSVSREKKESFPLTVTSAQKNPTAFYLCASSMRQNTEAFFGQGTRLTVV.

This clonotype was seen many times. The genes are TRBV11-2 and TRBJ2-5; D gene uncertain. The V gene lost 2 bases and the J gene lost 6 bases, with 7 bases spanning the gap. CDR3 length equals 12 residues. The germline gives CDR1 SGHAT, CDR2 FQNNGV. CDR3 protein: CASSLYWKTQYF. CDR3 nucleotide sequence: TGTGCCAGCAGCTTATATTGGAAGACCCAGTACTTC.

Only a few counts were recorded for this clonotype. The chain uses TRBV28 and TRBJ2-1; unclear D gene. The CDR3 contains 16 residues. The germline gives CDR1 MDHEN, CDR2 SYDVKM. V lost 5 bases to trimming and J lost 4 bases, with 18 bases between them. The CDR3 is CASSTYTEQTYNEQFF. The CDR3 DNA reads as TGTGCCAGCAGTACCTACACCGAGCAGACTTACAATGAGCAGTTCTTC.

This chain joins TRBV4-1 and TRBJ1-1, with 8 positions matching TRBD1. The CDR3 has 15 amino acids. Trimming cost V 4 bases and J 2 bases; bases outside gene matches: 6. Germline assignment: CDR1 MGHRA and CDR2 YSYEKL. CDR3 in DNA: TGCGCCAGCAGCCTACTGACAGGGGCTAACACTGAAGCTTTCTTT. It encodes CASSLLTGANTEAFF.

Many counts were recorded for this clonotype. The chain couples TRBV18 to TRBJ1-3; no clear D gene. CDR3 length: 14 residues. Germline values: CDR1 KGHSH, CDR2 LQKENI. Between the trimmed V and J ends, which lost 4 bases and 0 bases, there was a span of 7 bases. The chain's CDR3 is CASSQALSGNTIYF. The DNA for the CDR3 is TGTGCCAGCTCACAAGCCCTCTCTGGAAACACCATATATTTT.

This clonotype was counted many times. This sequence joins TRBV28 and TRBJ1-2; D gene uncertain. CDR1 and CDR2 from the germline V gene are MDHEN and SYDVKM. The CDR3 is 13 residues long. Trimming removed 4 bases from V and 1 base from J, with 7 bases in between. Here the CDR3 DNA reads TGTGCCAGCAGTTCGTTGGGTAACTATGGCTACACCTTC. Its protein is CASSSLGNYGYTF.

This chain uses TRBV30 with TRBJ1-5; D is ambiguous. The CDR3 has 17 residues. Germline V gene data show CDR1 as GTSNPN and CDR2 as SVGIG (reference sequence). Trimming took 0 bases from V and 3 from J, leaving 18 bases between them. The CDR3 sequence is CAWSVRLGRSNNQPQHF. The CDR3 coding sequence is TGTGCCTGGAGTGTAAGGCTCGGACGGAGCAACAATCAGCCCCAGCATTTT.

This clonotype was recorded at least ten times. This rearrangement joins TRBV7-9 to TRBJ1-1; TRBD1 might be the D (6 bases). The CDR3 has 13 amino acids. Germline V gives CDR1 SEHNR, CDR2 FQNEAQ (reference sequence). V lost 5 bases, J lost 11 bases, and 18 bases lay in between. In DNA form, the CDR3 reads TGTGCCAGCAGCCAAGCACAGGGCGGGTACGCTTTCTTT. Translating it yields CASSQAQGGYAFF.

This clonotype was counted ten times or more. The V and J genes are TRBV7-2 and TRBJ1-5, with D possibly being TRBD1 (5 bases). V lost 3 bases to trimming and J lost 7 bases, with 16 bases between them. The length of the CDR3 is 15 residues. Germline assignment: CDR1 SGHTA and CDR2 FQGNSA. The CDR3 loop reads CASSFEGYRGQPQHF. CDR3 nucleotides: TGTGCCAGCAGCTTCGAAGGGTATAGGGGACAGCCCCAGCATTTT.

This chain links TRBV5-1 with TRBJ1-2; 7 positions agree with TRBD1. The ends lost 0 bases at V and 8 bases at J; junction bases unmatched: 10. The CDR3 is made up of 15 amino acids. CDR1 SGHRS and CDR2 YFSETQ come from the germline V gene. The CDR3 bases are TGCGCCAGCAGCTTGGACAAGACAGGGAATCGGGGCTACACCTTC. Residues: CASSLDKTGNRGYTF.

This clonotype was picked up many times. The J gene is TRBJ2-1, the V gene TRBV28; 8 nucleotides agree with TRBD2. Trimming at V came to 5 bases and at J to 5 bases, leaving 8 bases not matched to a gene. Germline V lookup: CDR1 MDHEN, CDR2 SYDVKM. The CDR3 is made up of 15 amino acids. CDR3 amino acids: CASSPKIAGNNEQFF. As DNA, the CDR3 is TGTGCCAGCAGTCCGAAGATAGCGGGAAACAATGAGCAGTTCTTC.

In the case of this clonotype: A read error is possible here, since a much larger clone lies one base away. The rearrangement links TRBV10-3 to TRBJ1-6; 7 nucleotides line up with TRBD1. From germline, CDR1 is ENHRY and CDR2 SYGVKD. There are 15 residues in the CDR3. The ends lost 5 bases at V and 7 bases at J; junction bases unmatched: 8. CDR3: CAISSATGNNSPLHF. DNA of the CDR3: TGTGCCATCAGTTCCGCGACAGGGAACAATTCACCCCTCCACTTT.

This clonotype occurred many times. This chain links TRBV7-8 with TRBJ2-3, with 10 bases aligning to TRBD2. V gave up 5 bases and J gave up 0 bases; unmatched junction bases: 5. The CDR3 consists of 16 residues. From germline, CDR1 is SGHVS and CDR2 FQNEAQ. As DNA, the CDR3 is TGTGCCAGCAGCCTAACTAGCGGGAAGAGCACAGATACGCAGTATTTT. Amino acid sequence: CASSLTSGKSTDTQYF.

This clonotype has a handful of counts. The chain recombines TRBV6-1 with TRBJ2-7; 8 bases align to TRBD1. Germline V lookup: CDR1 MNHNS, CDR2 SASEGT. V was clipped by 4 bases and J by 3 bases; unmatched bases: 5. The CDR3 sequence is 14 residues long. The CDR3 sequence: CASSGTGSRYEQYF. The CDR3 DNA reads TGTGCCAGCAGTGGGACAGGGTCCCGCTACGAGCAGTACTTC.

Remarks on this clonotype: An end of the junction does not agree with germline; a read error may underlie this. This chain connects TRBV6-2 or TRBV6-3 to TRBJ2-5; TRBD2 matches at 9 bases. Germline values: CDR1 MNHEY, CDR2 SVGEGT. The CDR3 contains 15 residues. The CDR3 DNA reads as TGTGCCAGCTCAACGGTAGCGGGAGACCAGGAGACCCAGTACTTC. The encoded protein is CASSTVAGDQETQYF.

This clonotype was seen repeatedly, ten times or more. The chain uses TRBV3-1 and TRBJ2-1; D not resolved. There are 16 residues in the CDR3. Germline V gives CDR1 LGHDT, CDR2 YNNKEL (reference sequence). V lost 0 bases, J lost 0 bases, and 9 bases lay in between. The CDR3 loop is CASSQDGLSSYNEQFF. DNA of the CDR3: TGTGCCAGCAGCCAAGATGGGCTAAGCTCCTACAATGAGCAGTTCTTC.